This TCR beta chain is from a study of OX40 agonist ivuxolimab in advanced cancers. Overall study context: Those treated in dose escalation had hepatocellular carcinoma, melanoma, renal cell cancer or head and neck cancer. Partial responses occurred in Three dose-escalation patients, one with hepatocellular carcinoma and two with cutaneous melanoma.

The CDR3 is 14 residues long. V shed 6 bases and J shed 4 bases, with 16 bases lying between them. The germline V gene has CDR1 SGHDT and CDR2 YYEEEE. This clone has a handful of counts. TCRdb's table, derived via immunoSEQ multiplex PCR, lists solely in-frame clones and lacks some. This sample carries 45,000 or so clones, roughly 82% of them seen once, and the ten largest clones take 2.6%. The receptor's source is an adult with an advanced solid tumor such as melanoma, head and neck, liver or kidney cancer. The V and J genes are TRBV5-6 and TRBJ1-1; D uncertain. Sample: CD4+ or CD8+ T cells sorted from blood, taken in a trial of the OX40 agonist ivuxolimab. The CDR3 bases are TGTGCCAGCAACAACGCGGGTGGCGGCACTGAAGCTTTCTTT. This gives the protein CASNNAGGGTEAFF.